This TCR beta chain was captured by sequencing in a study of OX40 agonist ivuxolimab in advanced cancers. Study as a whole: There were three patients with partial responses, one having hepatocellular carcinoma and two cutaneous melanoma. Overall study results and limits: No antigen was identified for the clonally expanded peripheral T cells.

This CDR3 has 15 amino acids. The germline V gene has CDR1 MNHEY and CDR2 SMNVEV (reference sequence). With 0 bases removed from V and 2 bases from J, the gap between germline ends came to 11 bases. TCRdb keeps only in-frame clones here, not all; method: immunoSEQ multiplex PCR. The repertoire holds more than 70,000 clones, approximately 86% seen once, with less than 2% in the top ten. Worth noting for this clone: Its target is not known.

The input for sequencing was CD4+ or CD8+ T cells sorted from blood, taken in a trial of the OX40 agonist ivuxolimab. This sequence joins TRBV27 and TRBJ2-7; D ambiguous. The receptor's source is an adult with an advanced solid tumor such as melanoma, head and neck, liver or kidney cancer. CDR3 DNA: TGTGCCAGCAGTTTATCCTACACAGTAACCTACGAGCAGTACTTC. This translates into CASSLSYTVTYEQYF.